The clone carrying this T cell receptor (beta chain) was observed a few times. What it binds is not known. These data belong to a study of blood T cells in healthy people across ages. Study-wide results and limits: Per-million-T-cell TCR beta diversity fell roughly linearly with age.

Germline lookup yields CDR1 DFQATT and CDR2 SNEGSKA (reference sequence). Trimming removed 6 bases at V and 0 bases at J, with 18 bases between. The CDR3 extends over 15 amino acids. Alongside a J-beta primer mix, a sample-barcoded 5' primer served in a second PCR lasting roughly 7 to 11 cycles. MiXCR, run by TCRdb on the 5' RACE reads, gives a single entry per CDR3 protein. The top ten clones hold roughly a third of a sample with roughly 680,000 distinct CDR3 sequences, 45% to 50% of them seen once. The clonotype originates from a woman in her sixties in good health. The specimen sequenced was blood. The V call is TRBV20-1, the J call TRBJ2-7; D gene unclear. CDR3 amino acids: CSASTPGSRSYEQYF. The CDR3 DNA sequence: TGCAGTGCCTCCACCCCCGGGTCTCGCTCCTACGAGCAGTACTTC.